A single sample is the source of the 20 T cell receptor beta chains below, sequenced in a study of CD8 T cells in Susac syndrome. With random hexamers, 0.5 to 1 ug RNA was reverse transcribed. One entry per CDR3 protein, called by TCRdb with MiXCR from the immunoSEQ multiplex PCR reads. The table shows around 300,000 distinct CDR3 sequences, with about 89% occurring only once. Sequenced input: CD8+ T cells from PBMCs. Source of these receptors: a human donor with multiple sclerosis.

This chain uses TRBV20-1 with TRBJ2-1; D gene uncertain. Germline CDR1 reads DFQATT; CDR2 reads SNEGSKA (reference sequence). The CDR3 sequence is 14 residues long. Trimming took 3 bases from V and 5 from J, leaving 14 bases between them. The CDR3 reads CSARKGYKDNEQFF. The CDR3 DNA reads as TGCAGTGCTAGGAAAGGGTATAAGGACAATGAGCAGTTCTTC.

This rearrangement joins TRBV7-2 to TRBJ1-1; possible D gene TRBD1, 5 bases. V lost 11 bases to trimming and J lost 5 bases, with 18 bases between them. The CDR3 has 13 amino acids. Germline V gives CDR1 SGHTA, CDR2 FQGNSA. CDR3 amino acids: CAGNGWGGTEAFF. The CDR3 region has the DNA TGTGCCGGTAATGGGTGGGGCGGAACTGAAGCTTTCTTT.

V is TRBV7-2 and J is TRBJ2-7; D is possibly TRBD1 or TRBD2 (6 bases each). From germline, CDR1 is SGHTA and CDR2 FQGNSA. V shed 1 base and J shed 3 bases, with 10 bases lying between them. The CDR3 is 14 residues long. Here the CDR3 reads CASSLDRGLYEQYF. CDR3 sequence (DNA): TGTGCCAGCAGCTTAGACCGGGGGCTCTACGAGCAGTACTTC.

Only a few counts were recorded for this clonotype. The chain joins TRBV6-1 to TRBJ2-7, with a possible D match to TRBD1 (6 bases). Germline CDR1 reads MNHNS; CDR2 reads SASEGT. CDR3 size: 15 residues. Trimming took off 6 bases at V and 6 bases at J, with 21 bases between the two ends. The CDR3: CASRLQQGFPSEQYF. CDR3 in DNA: TGTGCCAGCAGGCTTCAACAGGGTTTCCCCTCCGAGCAGTACTTC.

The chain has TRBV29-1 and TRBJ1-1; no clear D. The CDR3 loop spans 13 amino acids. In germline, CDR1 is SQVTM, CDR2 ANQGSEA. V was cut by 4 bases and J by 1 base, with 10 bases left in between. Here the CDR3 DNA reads TGCAGCGTTGTTGCCGGCTGGAACACTGAAGCTTTCTTT. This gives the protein CSVVAGWNTEAFF.

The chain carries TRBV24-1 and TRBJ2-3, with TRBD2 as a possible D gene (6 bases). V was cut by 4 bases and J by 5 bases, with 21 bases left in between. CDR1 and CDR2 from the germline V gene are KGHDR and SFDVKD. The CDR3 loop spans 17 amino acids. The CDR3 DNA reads TGTGCCACCAGTGACCAGTGGTCGCAGGGAGGTTTAGATACGCAGTATTTT. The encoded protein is CATSDQWSQGGLDTQYF.

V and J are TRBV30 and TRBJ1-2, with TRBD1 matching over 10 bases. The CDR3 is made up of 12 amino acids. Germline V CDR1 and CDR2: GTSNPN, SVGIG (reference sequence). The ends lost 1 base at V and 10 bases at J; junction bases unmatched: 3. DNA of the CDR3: TGTGCCTGGAGTGGGACAGGGGGTTACTACACCTTC. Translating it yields CAWSGTGGYYTF.

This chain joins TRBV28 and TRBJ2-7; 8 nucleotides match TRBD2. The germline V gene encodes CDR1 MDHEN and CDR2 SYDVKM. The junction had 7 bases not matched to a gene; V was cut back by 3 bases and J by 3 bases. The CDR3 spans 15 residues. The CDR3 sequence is CASSFVVAGLYEQYF. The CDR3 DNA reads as TGTGCCAGCAGTTTCGTGGTAGCGGGGCTCTACGAGCAGTACTTC.

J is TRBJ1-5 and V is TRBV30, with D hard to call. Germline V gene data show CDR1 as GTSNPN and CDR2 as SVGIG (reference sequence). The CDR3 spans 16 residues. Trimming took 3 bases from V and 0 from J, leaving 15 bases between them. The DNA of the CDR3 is TGTGCCTGGAGCCCCAGCGGCACAGCTAGCAATCAGCCCCAGCATTTT. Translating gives CAWSPSGTASNQPQHF. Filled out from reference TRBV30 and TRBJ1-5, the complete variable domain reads SQTIHQWPATLVQPVGSPLSLECTVEGTSNPNLYWYRQAAGRGLQLLFYSVGIGQISSEVPQNLSASRPQDRQFILSSKKLLLSDSGFYLCAWSPSGTASNQPQHFGDGTRLSIL.

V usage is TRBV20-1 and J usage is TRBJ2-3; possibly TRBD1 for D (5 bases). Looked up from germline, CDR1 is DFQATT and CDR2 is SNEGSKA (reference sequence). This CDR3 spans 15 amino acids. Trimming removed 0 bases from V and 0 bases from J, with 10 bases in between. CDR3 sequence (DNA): TGCAGTGCTAGAGATGGGGCGGTTAGCACAGATACGCAGTATTTT. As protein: CSARDGAVSTDTQYF.

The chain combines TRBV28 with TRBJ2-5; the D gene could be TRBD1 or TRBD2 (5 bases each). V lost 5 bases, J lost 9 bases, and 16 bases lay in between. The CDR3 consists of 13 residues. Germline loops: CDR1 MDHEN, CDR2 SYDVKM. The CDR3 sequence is CASSRRDGGPQYF. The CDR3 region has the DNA TGTGCCAGCAGTAGACGGGACGGCGGGCCCCAGTACTTC.

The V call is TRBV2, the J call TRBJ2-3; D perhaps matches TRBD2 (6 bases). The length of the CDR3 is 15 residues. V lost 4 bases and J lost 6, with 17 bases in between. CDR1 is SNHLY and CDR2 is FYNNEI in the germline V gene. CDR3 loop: CASSAWDSRVDTQYF. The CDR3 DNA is TGTGCCAGCAGTGCGTGGGACTCCCGCGTGGATACGCAGTATTTT.

The CDR3 reads CASSFQGKVYEQYF. The CDR3 DNA reads TGTGCCAGCAGCTTCCAGGGGAAGGTCTACGAGCAGTACTTC. This sequence joins TRBV7-9 and TRBJ2-7; possible D gene TRBD1, 6 bases. The V end lost 3 bases, the J end lost 3 bases, and 12 bases lay between the germline ends. The CDR3 consists of 14 residues. The germline V gene has CDR1 SEHNR and CDR2 FQNEAQ (reference sequence).

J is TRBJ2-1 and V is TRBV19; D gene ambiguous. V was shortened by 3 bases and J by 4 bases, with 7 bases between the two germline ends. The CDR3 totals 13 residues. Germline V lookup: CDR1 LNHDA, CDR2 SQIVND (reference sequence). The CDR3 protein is CASSMVLYNEQFF. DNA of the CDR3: TGTGCCAGTAGTATGGTACTTTACAATGAGCAGTTCTTC. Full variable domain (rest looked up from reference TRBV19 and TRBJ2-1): DGGITQSPKYLFRKEGQNVTLSCEQNLNHDAMYWYRQDPGQGLRLIYYSQIVNDFQKGDIAEGYSVSREKKESFPLTVTSAQKNPTAFYLCASSMVLYNEQFFGPGTRLTVL.

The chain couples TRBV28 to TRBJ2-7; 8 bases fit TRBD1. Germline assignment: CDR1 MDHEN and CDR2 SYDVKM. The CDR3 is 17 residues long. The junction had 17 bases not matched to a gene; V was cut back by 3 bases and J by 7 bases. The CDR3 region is CASSLDPRDRSREEQYF. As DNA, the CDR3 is TGTGCCAGCAGTTTGGACCCCCGGGACAGGAGTCGGGAAGAGCAGTACTTC.

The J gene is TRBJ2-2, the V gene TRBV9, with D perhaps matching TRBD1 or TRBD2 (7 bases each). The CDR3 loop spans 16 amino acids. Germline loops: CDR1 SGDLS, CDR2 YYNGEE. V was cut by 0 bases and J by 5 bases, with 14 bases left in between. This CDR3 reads CASSVEGGGLTGELFF. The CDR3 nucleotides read TGTGCCAGCAGCGTAGAGGGAGGGGGCTTGACCGGGGAGCTGTTTTTT.

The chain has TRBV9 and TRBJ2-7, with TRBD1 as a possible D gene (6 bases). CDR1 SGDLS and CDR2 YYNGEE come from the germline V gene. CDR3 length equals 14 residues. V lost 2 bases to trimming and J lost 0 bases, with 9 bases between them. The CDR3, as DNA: TGTGCCAGCAGCGTGACAGGTTACTCCTACGAGCAGTACTTC. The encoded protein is CASSVTGYSYEQYF.

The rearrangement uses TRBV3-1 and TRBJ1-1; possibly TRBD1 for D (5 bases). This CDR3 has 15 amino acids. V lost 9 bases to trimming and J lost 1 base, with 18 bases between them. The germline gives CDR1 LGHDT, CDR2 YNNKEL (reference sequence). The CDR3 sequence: CARRLGVSKNTEAFF. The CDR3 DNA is TGTGCCAGGCGACTGGGGGTGAGTAAGAACACTGAAGCTTTCTTT.

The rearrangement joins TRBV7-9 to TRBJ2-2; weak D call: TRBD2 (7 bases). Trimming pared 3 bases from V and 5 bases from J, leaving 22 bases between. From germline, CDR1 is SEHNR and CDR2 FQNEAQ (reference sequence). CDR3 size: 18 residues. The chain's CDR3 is CASSFRGAAYLGTGELFF. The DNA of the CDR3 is TGTGCCAGCAGCTTCCGGGGGGCCGCGTATTTGGGAACCGGGGAGCTGTTTTTT.

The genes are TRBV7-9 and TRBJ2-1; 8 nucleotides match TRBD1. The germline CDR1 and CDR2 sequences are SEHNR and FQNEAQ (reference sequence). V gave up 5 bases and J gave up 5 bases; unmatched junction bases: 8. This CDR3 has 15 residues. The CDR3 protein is CASSRNRGSHNEQFF. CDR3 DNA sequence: TGTGCCAGCAGCCGGAACAGGGGGAGTCACAATGAGCAGTTCTTC.